This T cell receptor beta chain was documented in a study of beta chain features in type 1 diabetes. Across the study: Sorted cells from all samples, numbering 107,917,701, were examined.

This clone was observed many times. Since all of the isolated RNA was reverse transcribed, expressed TCRB transcripts were what got sequenced. Sequencing was performed with immunoSEQ multiplex PCR; in TCRdb, only in-frame clones are kept and a portion is missing. The profile shows some 220,000 clones, roughly 10% of them singletons. The CDR3 is 13 amino acids. V was shortened by 3 bases and J by 3 bases, with 8 bases between the two germline ends. Looked up from germline, CDR1 is SGHDN and CDR2 is FVKESK. The V gene is TRBV14, the J gene TRBJ1-1; D uncertain. The source is a man aged 18 to 30 in good health. Sequencing was done on a sample of central memory CD4+ T cells from blood. CDR3 bases: TGTGCCAGCAGCCAGGCGCCTTACACTGAAGCTTTCTTT. Its translation is CASSQAPYTEAFF.